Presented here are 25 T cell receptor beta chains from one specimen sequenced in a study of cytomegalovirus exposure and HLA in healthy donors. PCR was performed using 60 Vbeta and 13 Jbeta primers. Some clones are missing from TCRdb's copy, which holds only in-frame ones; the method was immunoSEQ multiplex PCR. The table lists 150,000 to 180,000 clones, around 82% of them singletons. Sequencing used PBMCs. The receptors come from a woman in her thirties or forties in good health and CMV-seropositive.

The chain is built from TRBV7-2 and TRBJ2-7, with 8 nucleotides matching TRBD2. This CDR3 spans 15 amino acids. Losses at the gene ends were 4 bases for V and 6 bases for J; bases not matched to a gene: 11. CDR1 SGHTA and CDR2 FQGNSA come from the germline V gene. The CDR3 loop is CASSYTGTRMIEQYF. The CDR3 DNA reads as TGTGCCAGCAGCTACACCGGGACTAGAATGATCGAGCAGTACTTC.

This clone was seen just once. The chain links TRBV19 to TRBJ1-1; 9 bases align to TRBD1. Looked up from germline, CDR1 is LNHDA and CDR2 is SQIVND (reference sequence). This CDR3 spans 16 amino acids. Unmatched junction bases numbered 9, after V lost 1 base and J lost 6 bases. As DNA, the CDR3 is TGTGCCAGTAGTATAGCAGGACAGGGGTCGGTCCCTGAAGCTTTCTTT. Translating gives CASSIAGQGSVPEAFF.

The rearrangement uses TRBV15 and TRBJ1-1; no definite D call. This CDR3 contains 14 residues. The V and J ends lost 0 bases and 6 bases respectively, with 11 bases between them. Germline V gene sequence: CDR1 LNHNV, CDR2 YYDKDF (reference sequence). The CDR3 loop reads CATSRDLSTPEAFF. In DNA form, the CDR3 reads TGTGCCACCAGCAGAGATCTCTCGACACCTGAAGCTTTCTTT.

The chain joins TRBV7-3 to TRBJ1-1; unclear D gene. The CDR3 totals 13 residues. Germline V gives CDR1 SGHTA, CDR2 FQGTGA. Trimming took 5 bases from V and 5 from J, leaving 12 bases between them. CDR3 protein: CASSVKSGTEAFF. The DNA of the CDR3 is TGTGCCAGCAGCGTAAAATCGGGGACTGAAGCTTTCTTT.

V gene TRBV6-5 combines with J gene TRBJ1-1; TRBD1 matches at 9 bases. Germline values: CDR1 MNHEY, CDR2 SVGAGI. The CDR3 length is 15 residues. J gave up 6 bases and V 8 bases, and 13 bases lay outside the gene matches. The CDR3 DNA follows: TGTGCCAGCCTTCCCCGGGACAGGGAGGTCGCTGAAGCTTTCTTT. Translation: CASLPRDREVAEAFF.

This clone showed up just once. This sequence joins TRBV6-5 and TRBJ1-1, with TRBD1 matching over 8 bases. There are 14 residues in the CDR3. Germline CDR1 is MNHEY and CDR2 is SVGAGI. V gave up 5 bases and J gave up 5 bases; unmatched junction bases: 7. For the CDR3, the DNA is TGTGCCAGCAGTACGGACAGGGTAGGGACTGAAGCTTTCTTT. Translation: CASSTDRVGTEAFF.

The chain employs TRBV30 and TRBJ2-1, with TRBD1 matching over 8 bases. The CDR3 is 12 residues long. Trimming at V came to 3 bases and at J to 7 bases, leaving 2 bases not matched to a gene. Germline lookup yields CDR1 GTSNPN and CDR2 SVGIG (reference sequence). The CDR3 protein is CAWSDRGNEQFF. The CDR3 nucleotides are TGTGCCTGGAGCGACAGGGGAAATGAGCAGTTCTTC.

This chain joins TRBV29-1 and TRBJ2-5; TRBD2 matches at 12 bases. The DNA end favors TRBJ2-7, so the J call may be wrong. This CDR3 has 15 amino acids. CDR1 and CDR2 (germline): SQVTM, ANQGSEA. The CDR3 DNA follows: TGCAGCGTTGCTGGACTAGCGGGACCTATCTACGAGCAGTACTTC. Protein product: CSVAGLAGPIYEQYF.

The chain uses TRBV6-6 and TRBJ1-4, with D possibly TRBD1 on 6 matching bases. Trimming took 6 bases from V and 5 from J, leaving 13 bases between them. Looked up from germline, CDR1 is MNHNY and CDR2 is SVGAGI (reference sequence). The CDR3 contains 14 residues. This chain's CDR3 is CASSPRGGNEKLFF. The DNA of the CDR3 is TGTGCCAGCAGCCCCAGGGGTGGGAATGAAAAACTGTTTTTT.

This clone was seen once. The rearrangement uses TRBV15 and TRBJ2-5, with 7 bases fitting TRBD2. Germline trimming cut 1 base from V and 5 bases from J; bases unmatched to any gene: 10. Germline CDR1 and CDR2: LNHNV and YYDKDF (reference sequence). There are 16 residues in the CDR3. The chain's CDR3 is CATSRGWRERSETQYF. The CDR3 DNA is TGTGCCACCAGCAGAGGTTGGCGGGAGCGGTCGGAGACCCAGTACTTC.

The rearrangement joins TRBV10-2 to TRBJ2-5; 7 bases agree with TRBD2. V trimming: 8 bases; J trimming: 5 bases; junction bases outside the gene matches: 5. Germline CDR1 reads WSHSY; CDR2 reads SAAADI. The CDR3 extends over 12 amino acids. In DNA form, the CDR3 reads TGCGCCAGCGGACTAGTCTGGGAGACCCAGTACTTC. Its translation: CASGLVWETQYF.

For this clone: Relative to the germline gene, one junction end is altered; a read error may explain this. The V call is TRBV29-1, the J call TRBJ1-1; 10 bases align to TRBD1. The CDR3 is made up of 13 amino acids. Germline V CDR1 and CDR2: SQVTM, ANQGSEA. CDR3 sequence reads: CGVGDRGNTEAFF. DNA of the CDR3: TGCGGCGTTGGGGACAGGGGAAACACTGAAGCTTTCTTT.

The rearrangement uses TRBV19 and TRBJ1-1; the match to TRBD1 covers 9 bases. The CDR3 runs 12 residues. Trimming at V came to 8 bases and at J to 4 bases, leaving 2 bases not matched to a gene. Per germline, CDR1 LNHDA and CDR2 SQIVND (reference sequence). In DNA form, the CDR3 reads TGTGCCAGTGGGGGACAGGGCACTGAAGCTTTCTTT. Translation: CASGGQGTEAFF.

The DNA for the CDR3 is TGCGCCAGCAGTCGGGACAGAGTTGCAACTAATGAAAAACTGTTTTTT. This gives the protein CASSRDRVATNEKLFF. The J gene is TRBJ1-4, the V gene TRBV5-1, with TRBD1 identical over 7 bases. With 5 bases clipped from V and 0 bases from J, the junction kept 7 bases outside the gene matches. Germline lookup yields CDR1 SGHRS and CDR2 YFSETQ. This CDR3 has 16 amino acids.

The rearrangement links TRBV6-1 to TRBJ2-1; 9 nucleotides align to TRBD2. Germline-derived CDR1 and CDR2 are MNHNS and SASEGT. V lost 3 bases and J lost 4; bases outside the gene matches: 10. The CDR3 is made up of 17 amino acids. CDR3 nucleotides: TGTGCCAGCAGTGAGGTGTCTAGCGGGGTCCTTTACAATGAGCAGTTCTTC. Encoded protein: CASSEVSSGVLYNEQFF.

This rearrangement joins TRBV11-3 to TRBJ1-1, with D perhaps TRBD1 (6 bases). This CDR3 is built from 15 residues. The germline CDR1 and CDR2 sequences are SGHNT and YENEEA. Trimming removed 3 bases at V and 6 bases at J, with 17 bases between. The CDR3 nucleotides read TGTGCCAGCAGCTTGGCGGGGGGCGGGGGACCTGAAGCTTTCTTT. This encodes CASSLAGGGGPEAFF.

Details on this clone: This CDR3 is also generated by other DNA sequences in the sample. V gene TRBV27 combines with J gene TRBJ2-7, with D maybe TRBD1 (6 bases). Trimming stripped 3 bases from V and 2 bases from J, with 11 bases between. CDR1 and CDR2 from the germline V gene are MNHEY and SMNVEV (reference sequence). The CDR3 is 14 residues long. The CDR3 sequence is CASSLAGETYEQYF. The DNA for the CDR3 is TGTGCCAGCAGTTTGGCAGGGGAGACCTACGAGCAGTACTTC.

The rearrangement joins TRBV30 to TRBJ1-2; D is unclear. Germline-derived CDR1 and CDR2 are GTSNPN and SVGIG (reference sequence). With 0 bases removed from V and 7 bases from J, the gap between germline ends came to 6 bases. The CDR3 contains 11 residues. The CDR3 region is CAWSVRGGYTF. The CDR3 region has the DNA TGTGCCTGGAGTGTCCGGGGTGGCTACACCTTC.

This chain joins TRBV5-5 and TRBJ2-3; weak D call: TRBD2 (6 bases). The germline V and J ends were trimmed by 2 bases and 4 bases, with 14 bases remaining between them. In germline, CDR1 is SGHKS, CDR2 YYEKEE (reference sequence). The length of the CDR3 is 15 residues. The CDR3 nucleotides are TGTGCCAGCAGCTTTTCCCTCGGGGGTGCAGATACGCAGTATTTT. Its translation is CASSFSLGGADTQYF.

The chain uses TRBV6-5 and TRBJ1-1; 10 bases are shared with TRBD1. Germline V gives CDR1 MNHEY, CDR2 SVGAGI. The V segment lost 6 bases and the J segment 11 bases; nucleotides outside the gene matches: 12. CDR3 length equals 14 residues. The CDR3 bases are TGTGCCAGCAGCCGCCTCGACAGGGGGCACGGGGCTTTCTTT. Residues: CASSRLDRGHGAFF.

CDR3 region: CAISLGTDNSPLHF. Written as DNA, the CDR3 is TGTGCCATCAGTTTAGGGACAGATAATTCACCCCTCCACTTT. This chain uses TRBV10-3 with TRBJ1-6; 7 bases are shared with TRBD1. The CDR3 is 14 amino acids. The germline CDR1 and CDR2 sequences are ENHRY and SYGVKD. Germline trimming cut 5 bases from V and 5 bases from J; bases unmatched to any gene: 3.

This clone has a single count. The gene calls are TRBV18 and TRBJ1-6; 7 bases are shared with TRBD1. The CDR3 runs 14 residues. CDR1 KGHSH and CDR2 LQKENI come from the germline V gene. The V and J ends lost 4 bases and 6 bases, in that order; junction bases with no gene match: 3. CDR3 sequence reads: CASSRDSLNSPLHF. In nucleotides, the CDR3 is TGTGCCAGCTCACGGGACAGCCTTAATTCACCCCTCCACTTT.

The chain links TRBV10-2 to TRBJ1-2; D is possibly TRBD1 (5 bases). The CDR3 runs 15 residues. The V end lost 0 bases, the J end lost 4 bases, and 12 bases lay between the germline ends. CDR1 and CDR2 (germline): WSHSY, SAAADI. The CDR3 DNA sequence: TGCGCCAGCAGTGAGTCGGGAGGGGTTGGCTATGGCTACACCTTC. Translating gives CASSESGGVGYGYTF.

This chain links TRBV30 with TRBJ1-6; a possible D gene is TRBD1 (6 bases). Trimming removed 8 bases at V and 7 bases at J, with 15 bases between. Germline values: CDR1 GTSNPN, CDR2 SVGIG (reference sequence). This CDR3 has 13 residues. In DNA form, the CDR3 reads TGTGCCATGGCTGGGCAGGGGAATTCACCCCTCCACTTT. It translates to CAMAGQGNSPLHF.

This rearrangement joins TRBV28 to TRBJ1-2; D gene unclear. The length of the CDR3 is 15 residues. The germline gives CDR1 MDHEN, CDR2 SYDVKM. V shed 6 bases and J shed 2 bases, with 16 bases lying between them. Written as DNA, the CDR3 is TGTGCCAGCAGCCTCGGGTCTTTCCTGAACTATGGCTACACCTTC. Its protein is CASSLGSFLNYGYTF.